The clone carrying this T cell receptor beta chain was detected ten times or more. Its target is unknown. cDNA molecules, individually, were tagged with unique molecular identifiers. TCRdb reanalysed the 5' RACE reads using MiXCR and keeps one entry per CDR3 protein. The table lists 30,000 to 45,000 distinct CDR3 sequences, about 5.3% of them singletons, with more than 25% in the top ten. These data originate in a study of early T cells in non-severe SARS-CoV-2 infection. On the study more broadly: Bulk RNA isolated from unsorted whole blood underwent sequencing; chains were not paired.

The germline V gene encodes CDR1 LGHNA and CDR2 YSLEER. V was clipped by 4 bases and J by 2 bases, with 20 bases between them. There are 17 residues in the CDR3. Findings and caveats of the study: Anti-spike CD8 responses were favored by VDJdb matching, which missed private and CD4 specificities.

The sequence was obtained from an adult who was a healthcare worker with PCR-confirmed SARS-CoV-2 infection or an uninfected control (not recorded which). V is TRBV4-3 and J is TRBJ1-1; maybe TRBD1 (5 bases). The sequenced sample consisted of whole blood. CDR3 coding DNA: TGCGCCAGCAGCCGTAACCCCCCGGGGACCTTAAACACTGAAGCTTTCTTT. The encoded protein is CASSRNPPGTLNTEAFF.